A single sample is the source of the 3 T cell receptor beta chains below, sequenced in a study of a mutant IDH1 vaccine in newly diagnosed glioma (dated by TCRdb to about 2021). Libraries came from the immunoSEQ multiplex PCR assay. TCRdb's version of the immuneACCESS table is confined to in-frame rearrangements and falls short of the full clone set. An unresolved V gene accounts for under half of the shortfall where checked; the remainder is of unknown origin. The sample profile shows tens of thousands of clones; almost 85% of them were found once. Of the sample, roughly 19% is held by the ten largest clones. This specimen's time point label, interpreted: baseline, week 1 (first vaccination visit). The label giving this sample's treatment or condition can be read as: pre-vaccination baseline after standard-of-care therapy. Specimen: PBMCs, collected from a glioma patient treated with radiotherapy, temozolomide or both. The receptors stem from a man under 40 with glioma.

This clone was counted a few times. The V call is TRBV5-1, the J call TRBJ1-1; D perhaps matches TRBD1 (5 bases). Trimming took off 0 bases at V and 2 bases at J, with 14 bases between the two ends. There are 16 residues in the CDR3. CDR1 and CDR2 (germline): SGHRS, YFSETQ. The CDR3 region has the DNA TGCGCCAGCAGCTTGGGGCCCGGGACTACAAACACTGAAGCTTTCTTT. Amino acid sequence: CASSLGPGTTNTEAFF.

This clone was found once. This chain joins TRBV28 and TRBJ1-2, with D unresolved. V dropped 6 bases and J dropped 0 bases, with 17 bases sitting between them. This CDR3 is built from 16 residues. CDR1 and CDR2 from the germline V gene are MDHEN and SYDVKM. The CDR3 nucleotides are TGTGCCAGCAGCTCCCCGGAGGGTAGTTCTAACTATGGCTACACCTTC. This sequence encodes CASSSPEGSSNYGYTF.

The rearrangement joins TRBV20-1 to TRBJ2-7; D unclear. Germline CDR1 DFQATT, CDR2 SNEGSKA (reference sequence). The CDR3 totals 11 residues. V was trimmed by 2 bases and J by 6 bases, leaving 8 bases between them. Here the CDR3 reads CSARLGSEQYF. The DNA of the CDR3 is TGCAGTGCTAGACTAGGTTCCGAGCAGTACTTC.